The 20 T cell receptor beta chains listed next were all sequenced from one sample in a study of blood T cells in healthy people across ages (dated by TCRdb to the mid-2010s). The library came from 5' RACE. The sequencer was an Illumina HiSeq 2500. A second about 7 to 12 cycle PCR used a sample-barcoded 5' primer and a J-beta primer mix. TCRdb trimmed public reads at Q25 via fastp, called clones via MiXCR and kept in-frame beta chains. Here each entry gathers all rows of one CDR3 protein and keeps the most common genes and DNA. This sample comprises about 640,000 distinct CDR3 sequences, about 30% of them detected only once. The leading ten clones occupy about 15% of the sample. The specimen sequenced was blood. All receptors derive from a woman over 75 in good health.

The chain has TRBV27 and TRBJ1-3, with 7 bases lining up with TRBD1. Germline CDR1 is MNHEY and CDR2 is SMNVEV (reference sequence). The CDR3 extends over 16 amino acids. The ends lost 6 bases at V and 5 bases at J; junction bases unmatched: 13. CDR3 nucleotides: TGTGCCAGCAGCCAAATTGGACAGGCCAACAGAAACACCATATATTTT. It specifies CASSQIGQANRNTIYF.

This clonotype was detected many times. The chain couples TRBV7-2 to TRBJ1-2; a weak D match, TRBD1 (5 bases). The CDR3 runs 15 residues. CDR1 and CDR2 (germline): SGHTA, FQGNSA. Trimming left V 2 bases short and J 3 bases short, with 13 bases between. The CDR3 is CASSLNSGGYYGYTF. CDR3 nucleotide sequence: TGTGCCAGCAGCTTAAATTCCGGGGGGTACTATGGCTACACCTTC.

The chain links TRBV7-2 to TRBJ2-4, with 11 bases aligning to TRBD2. CDR3 length equals 14 residues. The J segment lost 13 bases and the V segment lost 8 bases, leaving 13 bases of the junction unmatched. Germline assignment: CDR1 SGHTA and CDR2 FQGNSA. CDR3: CASGIAGGPYEQYF. Written as DNA, the CDR3 is TGTGCCAGCGGGATAGCGGGGGGGCCTTATGAGCAGTACTTC.

This clonotype was found many times. V gene TRBV6-6 combines with J gene TRBJ2-4, with D possibly called TRBD1 or TRBD2 (5 bases each). Trimming removed 5 bases from V and 2 bases from J, with 10 bases in between. The CDR3 consists of 14 residues. Germline V lookup: CDR1 MNHNY, CDR2 SVGAGI (reference sequence). The CDR3 sequence is CASSPGTPKNIQYF. Written as DNA, the CDR3 is TGTGCCAGCAGTCCCGGGACGCCCAAAAACATTCAGTACTTC.

In its sample, this clonotype was seen many times. The gene calls are TRBV5-1 and TRBJ2-7; 8 bases are shared with TRBD1. Unmatched junction bases numbered 3, after V lost 7 bases and J lost 3 bases. CDR3 length: 12 residues. Per the germline V gene, CDR1 is SGHRS and CDR2 is YFSETQ. Written as DNA, the CDR3 is TGCGCCAGCGGAGACAGGGGCTACGAGCAGTACTTC. This gives the protein CASGDRGYEQYF.

This clonotype came up many times. This chain's CDR3 is CASSLRLASEQYF. The CDR3 DNA reads as TGCGCCAGCAGCTTACGACTAGCGAGCGAGCAGTACTTC. This chain links TRBV5-1 with TRBJ2-7; 8 bases match TRBD2. The CDR3 loop spans 13 amino acids. The J segment lost 6 bases and the V segment lost 2 bases, leaving 4 bases of the junction unmatched. Per the germline V gene, CDR1 is SGHRS and CDR2 is YFSETQ.

This clonotype was counted between two and nine times. J is TRBJ1-1 and V is TRBV5-1; tentative D call: TRBD1 (6 bases). The CDR3 length is 15 residues. V lost 0 bases, J lost 4 bases, and 13 bases lay in between. Germline V gene sequence: CDR1 SGHRS, CDR2 YFSETQ. Written as DNA, the CDR3 is TGCGCCAGCAGCTTGGTAGGGGGAAGGTCCACTGAAGCTTTCTTT. This translates into CASSLVGGRSTEAFF.

The DNA of the CDR3 is TGCGCCAGCAGCCAAGGGGTTCTATCTGGAAACACCATATATTTT. Its translation is CASSQGVLSGNTIYF. V gene TRBV4-1 combines with J gene TRBJ1-3, with D unresolved. CDR1 MGHRA and CDR2 YSYEKL come from the germline V gene. Trimming cost V 1 base and J 1 base, with 8 bases left between them. This CDR3 has 15 amino acids.

The table lists this clonotype with a count of one. CDR3 in amino acids: CASSDGGRSYNEQYF. The CDR3 DNA is TGTGCCAGCAGTGACGGGGGACGGTCCTACAATGAGCAGTACTTC. The genes are TRBV2 and TRBJ2-5; possible D gene TRBD2, 6 bases. Germline V gene sequence: CDR1 SNHLY, CDR2 FYNNEI. This CDR3 has 15 amino acids. The V and J ends lost 3 bases and 11 bases respectively, with 22 bases between them.

The chain links TRBV20-1 to TRBJ2-5; 7 nucleotides match TRBD1. Losses at the gene ends were 5 bases for V and 2 bases for J; bases not matched to a gene: 11. Germline V gene sequence: CDR1 DFQATT, CDR2 SNEGSKA (reference sequence). This CDR3 is 15 amino acids long. As DNA, the CDR3 is TGCAGTGCTGACGTCGCGACAGGGAAACAAGAGACCCAGTACTTC. Translated, it gives CSADVATGKQETQYF.

This clonotype turned up a few times. The chain recombines TRBV28 with TRBJ2-1, with D hard to call. The V gene lost 6 bases and the J gene lost 0 bases, with 6 bases spanning the gap. Germline values: CDR1 MDHEN, CDR2 SYDVKM. CDR3 length equals 13 residues. In DNA form, the CDR3 reads TGTGCCAGCAGGCTCGGCTCCTACAATGAGCAGTTCTTC. Its translation is CASRLGSYNEQFF.

For this clonotype: A clone one base away is much larger, so this may be a read error. CDR3 in amino acids: CASSLGSRGGHNEQYF. CDR3 bases: TGTGCCAGCAGCTTGGGGTCGCGGGGGGGCCACAATGAGCAGTACTTC. The V gene is TRBV5-5, the J gene TRBJ2-7; TRBD2 matches at 9 bases. Germline CDR1 and CDR2: SGHKS and YYEKEE (reference sequence). Germline trimming cut 0 bases from V and 7 bases from J; bases unmatched to any gene: 11. The CDR3 sequence is 16 residues long. The full variable domain, rest sourced from reference TRBV5-5 and TRBJ2-7, is DAGVTQSPTHLIKTRGQQVTLRCSPISGHKSVSWYQQVLGQGPQFIFQYYEKEERGRGNFPDRFSARQFPNYSSELNVNALLLGDSALYLCASSLGSRGGHNEQYFGPGTRLTVT.

The chain couples TRBV15 to TRBJ2-5; no reliable D call. CDR1 and CDR2 (germline): LNHNV, YYDKDF (reference sequence). The CDR3 contains 11 residues. V was clipped by 3 bases and J by 5 bases, with 4 bases between them. As DNA, the CDR3 is TGTGCCACCAGCAGGGCGGAGACCCAGTACTTC. It translates to CATSRAETQYF.

This clonotype was seen ten or more times. The chain carries TRBV4-2 and TRBJ2-5, with 7 bases that match TRBD1. V gave up 1 base and J gave up 2 bases; unmatched junction bases: 1. The germline gives CDR1 LGHNA, CDR2 YNFKEQ. The CDR3 consists of 14 residues. CDR3 DNA sequence: TGTGCCAGCAGCCAAGCGGGACAGCAAGAGACCCAGTACTTC. Its translation is CASSQAGQQETQYF.

The rearrangement uses TRBV2 and TRBJ1-1, with D possibly matching TRBD1 (5 bases). Trimming pared 6 bases from V and 1 base from J, leaving 18 bases between. This CDR3 has 16 residues. CDR1 and CDR2 from the germline V gene are SNHLY and FYNNEI. The CDR3 sequence is CASSLKIRGENTEAFF. DNA of the CDR3: TGTGCCAGCAGCCTTAAGATACGGGGGGAGAACACTGAAGCTTTCTTT.

This clonotype came up many times. V usage is TRBV6-2 or TRBV6-3 and J usage is TRBJ2-5; no reliable D call. Trimming stripped 7 bases from V and 6 bases from J, with 9 bases between. The CDR3 length is 11 residues. CDR1 and CDR2 from the germline V gene are MNHEY and SVGEGT. The CDR3 sequence: CASTDGKTQYF. CDR3 DNA sequence: TGTGCCAGCACCGACGGAAAGACCCAGTACTTC.

For this clonotype: A read error may be the cause here, since a much bigger clone is one base away. The J gene is TRBJ2-3, the V gene TRBV4-2; D may correspond to TRBD1 or TRBD2 (5 bases each). The CDR3 totals 14 residues. Germline lookup yields CDR1 LGHNA and CDR2 YNFKEQ. The CDR3 DNA is TGTGTCAGCAGCCAAGACCCCGAGAGGGGTACGCAGTATTTT. It specifies CVSSQDPERGTQYF.

The chain couples TRBV6-2 or TRBV6-3 to TRBJ1-2; D not resolved. Germline-derived CDR1 and CDR2 are MNHEY and SVGEGT. The CDR3 contains 15 residues. V dropped 0 bases and J dropped 4 bases, with 12 bases sitting between them. In DNA form, the CDR3 reads TGTGCCAGCAGTTACTCGTGGCAGCAAGGCTATGGCTACACCTTC. Its protein product is CASSYSWQQGYGYTF.

On this clonotype itself: One end of the junction fails to match germline, which may point to a read error. This chain joins TRBV6-5 and TRBJ2-2, with TRBD2 identical over 13 bases. Germline assignment: CDR1 MNHEY and CDR2 SVGAGI. The length of the CDR3 is 15 residues. CDR3 loop: CASRGLAGDTGKLFF. In DNA, the CDR3 is TGTGCCAGCAGAGGACTAGCGGGGGACACCGGGAAGCTGTTTTTT.

This clonotype was counted a few times. The chain is built from TRBV28 and TRBJ2-5; possible D gene TRBD1, 5 bases. This CDR3 has 13 residues. Germline V lookup: CDR1 MDHEN, CDR2 SYDVKM. Trimming took off 9 bases at V and 1 base at J, with 12 bases between the two ends. For the CDR3, the DNA is TGTGCCAGGGGTAAGGGGATCCAAGAGACCCAGTACTTC. Translating it yields CARGKGIQETQYF.